The clone carrying this T cell receptor beta chain was counted between two and nine times. As processed by the authors: With immunoSEQ giving junction-only sequences and no quality scores, filtering differed. Sequencing used immunoSEQ multiplex PCR; TCRdb keeps in-frame clones, though not all of them. V, J and clone size are taken as reported in that table, and D and trimming were inferred from the DNA itself. The table lists roughly 450,000 clones, around 79% of them singletons, with about an eighth in the top ten. Germline CDR1 MNHNS, CDR2 SASEGT. This CDR3 has 15 residues. Deletions cut 2 bases from V and 2 bases from J, with 11 bases between. This sample is part of a study of shared clonotypes between healthy human individuals. The overall study: Aged 18 to 49, the donors were a couple of women and a few men.

Genomic DNA from unsorted samples was obtained from 70 million to 90 million PBMCs (per sample). The source material was PBMCs. The sequence derives from a woman in her 40s in good health. Some clones in this sample may be carry-over from other donors' samples. V and J are TRBV6-1 and TRBJ2-3, with TRBD2 as a possible D gene (5 bases). The CDR3 sequence is CASSERPSNTDTQYF. The CDR3 region has the DNA TGTGCCAGCAGTGAACGCCCTAGCAACACAGATACGCAGTATTTT.